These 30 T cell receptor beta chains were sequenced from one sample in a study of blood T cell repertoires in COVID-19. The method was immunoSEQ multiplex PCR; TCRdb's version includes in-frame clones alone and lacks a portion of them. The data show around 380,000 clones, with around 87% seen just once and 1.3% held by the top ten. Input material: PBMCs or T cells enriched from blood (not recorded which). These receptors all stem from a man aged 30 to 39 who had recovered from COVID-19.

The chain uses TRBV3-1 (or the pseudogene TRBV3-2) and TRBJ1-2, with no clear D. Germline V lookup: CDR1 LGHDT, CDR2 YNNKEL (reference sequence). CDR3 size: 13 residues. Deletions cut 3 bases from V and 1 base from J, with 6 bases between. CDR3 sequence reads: CASSQEHNYGYTF. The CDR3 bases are TGTGCCAGCAGCCAGGAGCATAACTATGGCTACACCTTC.

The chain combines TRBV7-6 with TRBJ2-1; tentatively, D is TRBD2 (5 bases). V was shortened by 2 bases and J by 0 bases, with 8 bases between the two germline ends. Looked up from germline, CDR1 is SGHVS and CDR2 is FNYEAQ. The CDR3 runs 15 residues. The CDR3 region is CASSLRESSYNEQFF. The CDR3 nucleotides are TGTGCCAGCAGCTTAAGGGAGAGCTCCTACAATGAGCAGTTCTTC.

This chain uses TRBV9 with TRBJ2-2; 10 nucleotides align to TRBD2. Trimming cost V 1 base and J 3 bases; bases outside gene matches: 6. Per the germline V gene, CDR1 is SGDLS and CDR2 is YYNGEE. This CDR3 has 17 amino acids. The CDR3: CASSVTIAGGDTGELFF. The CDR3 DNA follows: TGTGCCAGCAGCGTAACTATAGCGGGGGGTGACACCGGGGAGCTGTTTTTT. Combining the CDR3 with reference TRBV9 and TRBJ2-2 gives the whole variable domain DSGVTQTPKHLITATGQRVTLRCSPRSGDLSVYWYQQSLDQGLQFLIQYYNGEERAKGNILERFSAQQFPDLHSELNLSSLELGDSALYFCASSVTIAGGDTGELFFGEGSRLTVL.

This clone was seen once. The CDR3 spells CASSPPGVNTEAFF. CDR3 nucleotide sequence: TGTGCCAGTAGTCCCCCCGGAGTTAACACTGAAGCTTTCTTT. The chain has TRBV19 and TRBJ1-1; D remains ambiguous. The CDR3 spans 14 residues. Germline V gives CDR1 LNHDA, CDR2 SQIVND (reference sequence). Trimming cost V 5 bases and J 2 bases, with 12 bases left between them.

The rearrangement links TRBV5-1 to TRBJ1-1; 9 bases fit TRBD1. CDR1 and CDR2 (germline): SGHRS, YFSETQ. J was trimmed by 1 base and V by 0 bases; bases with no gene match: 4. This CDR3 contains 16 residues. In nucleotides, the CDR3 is TGCGCCAGCAGCTTGGACAGGGGGCTTGAGAACACTGAAGCTTTCTTT. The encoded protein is CASSLDRGLENTEAFF.

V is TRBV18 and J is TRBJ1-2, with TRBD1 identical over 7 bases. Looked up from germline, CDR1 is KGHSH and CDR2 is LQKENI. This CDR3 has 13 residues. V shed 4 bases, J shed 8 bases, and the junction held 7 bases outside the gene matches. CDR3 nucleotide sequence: TGTGCCAGCTCACAAGGACAGGTTGAAGGCTACACCTTC. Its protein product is CASSQGQVEGYTF.

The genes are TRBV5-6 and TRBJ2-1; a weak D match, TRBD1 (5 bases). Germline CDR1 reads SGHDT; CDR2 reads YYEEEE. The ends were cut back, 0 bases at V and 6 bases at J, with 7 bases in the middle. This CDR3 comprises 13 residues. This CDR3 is CASSLGQINEQFF. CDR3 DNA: TGTGCCAGCAGCTTGGGACAGATCAATGAGCAGTTCTTC.

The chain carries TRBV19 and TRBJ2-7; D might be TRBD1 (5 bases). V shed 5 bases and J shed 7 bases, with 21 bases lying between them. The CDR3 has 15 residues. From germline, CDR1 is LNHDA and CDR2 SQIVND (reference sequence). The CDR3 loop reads CASSLQVFSEREQYF. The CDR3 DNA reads TGTGCCAGTAGTTTACAGGTTTTTTCGGAAAGGGAGCAGTACTTC.

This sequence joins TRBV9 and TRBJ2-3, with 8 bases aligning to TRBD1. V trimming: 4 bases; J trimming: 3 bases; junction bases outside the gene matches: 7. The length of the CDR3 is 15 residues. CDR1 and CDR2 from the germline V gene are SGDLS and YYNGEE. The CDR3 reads CASSQQGEKTDTQYF. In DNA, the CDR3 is TGTGCCAGCAGCCAACAGGGGGAGAAGACAGATACGCAGTATTTT.

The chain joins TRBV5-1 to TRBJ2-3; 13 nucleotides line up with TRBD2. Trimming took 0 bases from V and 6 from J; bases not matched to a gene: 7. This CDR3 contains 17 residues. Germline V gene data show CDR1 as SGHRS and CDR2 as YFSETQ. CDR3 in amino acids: CASSLAGLAGSADTQYF. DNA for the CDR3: TGCGCCAGCAGCTTGGCGGGACTAGCGGGGTCCGCCGATACGCAGTATTTT. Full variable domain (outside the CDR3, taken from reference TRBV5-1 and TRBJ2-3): KAGVTQTPRYLIKTRGQQVTLSCSPISGHRSVSWYQQTPGQGLQFLFEYFSETQRNKGNFPGRFSGRQFSNSRSEMNVSTLELGDSALYLCASSLAGLAGSADTQYFGPGTRLTVL.

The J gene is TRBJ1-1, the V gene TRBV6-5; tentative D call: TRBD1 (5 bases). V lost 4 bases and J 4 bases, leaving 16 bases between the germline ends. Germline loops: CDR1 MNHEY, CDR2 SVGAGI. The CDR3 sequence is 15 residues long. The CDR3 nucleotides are TGTGCCAGCAGTTCCCCGGGGACTGTGGGCACTGAAGCTTTCTTT. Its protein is CASSSPGTVGTEAFF.

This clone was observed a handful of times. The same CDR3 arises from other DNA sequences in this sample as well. This chain's CDR3 is CASSLEPYEQYF. The CDR3, as DNA: TGTGCCAGCAGCCTAGAGCCCTACGAGCAGTACTTC. The chain recombines TRBV7-9 with TRBJ2-7, with D hard to call. V was trimmed by 5 bases and J by 2 bases, leaving 7 bases between them. Germline CDR1 reads SEHNR; CDR2 reads FQNEAQ (reference sequence). The CDR3 has 12 amino acids.

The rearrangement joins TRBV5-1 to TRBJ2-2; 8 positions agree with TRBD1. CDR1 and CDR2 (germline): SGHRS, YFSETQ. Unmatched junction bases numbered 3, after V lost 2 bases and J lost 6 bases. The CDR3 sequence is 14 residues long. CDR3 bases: TGCGCCAGCAGCTTCGACAGGGGCGCCGGGGAGCTGTTTTTT. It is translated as CASSFDRGAGELFF.

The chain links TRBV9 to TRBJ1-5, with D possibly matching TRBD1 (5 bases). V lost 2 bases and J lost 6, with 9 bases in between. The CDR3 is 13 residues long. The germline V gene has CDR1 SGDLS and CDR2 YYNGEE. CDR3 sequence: CASSVGGVQPQHF. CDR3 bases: TGTGCCAGCAGCGTTGGAGGGGTTCAGCCCCAGCATTTT.

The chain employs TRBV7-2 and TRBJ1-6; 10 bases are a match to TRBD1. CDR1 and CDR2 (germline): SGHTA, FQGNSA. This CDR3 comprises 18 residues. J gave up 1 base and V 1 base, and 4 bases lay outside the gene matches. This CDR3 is CASSLGTGGRSYNSPLHF. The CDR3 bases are TGTGCCAGCAGCTTAGGGACAGGGGGAAGATCCTATAATTCACCCCTCCACTTT.

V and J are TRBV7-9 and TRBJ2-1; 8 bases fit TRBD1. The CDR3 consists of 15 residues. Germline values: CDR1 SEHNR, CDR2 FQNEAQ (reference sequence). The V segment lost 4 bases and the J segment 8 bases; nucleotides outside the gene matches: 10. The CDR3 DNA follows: TGTGCCAGCAGCTCCACCGGGACAGGAGTCCATGAGCAGTTCTTC. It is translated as CASSSTGTGVHEQFF. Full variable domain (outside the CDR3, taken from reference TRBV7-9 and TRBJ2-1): DTGVSQNPRHKITKRGQNVTFRCDPISEHNRLYWYRQTLGQGPEFLTYFQNEAQLEKSRLLSDRFSAERPKGSFSTLEIQRTEQGDSAMYLCASSSTGTGVHEQFFGPGTRLTVL.

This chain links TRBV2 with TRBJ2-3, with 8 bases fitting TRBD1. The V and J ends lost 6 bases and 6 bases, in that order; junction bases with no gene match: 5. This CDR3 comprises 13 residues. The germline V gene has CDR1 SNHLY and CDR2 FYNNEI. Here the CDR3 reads CASSSRGRDTQYF. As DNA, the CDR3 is TGTGCCAGCAGCTCCAGGGGGCGCGATACGCAGTATTTT. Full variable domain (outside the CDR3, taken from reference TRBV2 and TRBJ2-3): EPEVTQTPSHQVTQMGQEVILRCVPISNHLYFYWYRQILGQKVEFLVSFYNNEISEKSEIFDDQFSVERPDGSNFTLKIRSTKLEDSAMYFCASSSRGRDTQYFGPGTRLTVL.

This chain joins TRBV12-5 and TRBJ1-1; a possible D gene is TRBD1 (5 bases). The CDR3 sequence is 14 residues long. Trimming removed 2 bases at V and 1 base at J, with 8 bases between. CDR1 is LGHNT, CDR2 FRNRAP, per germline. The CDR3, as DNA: TGTGCTAGTGGTTTGACTACAGGGAACACTGAAGCTTTCTTT. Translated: CASGLTTGNTEAFF. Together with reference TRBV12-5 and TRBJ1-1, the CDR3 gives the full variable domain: DARVTQTPRHKVTEMGQEVTMRCQPILGHNTVFWYRQTMMQGLELLAYFRNRAPLDDSGMPKDRFSAEMPDATLATLKIQPSEPRDSAVYFCASGLTTGNTEAFFGQGTRLTVV.

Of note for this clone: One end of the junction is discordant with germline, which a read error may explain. The CDR3 sequence is CAISQTAVGSTNYGYTF. In nucleotides, the CDR3 is TGTGCCATCAGTCAAACTGCTGTCGGTTCTACAAACTATGGATACACCTTC. This chain joins TRBV10-3 and TRBJ1-2; no firm D call. The length of the CDR3 is 17 residues. Germline values: CDR1 ENHRY, CDR2 SYGVKD.

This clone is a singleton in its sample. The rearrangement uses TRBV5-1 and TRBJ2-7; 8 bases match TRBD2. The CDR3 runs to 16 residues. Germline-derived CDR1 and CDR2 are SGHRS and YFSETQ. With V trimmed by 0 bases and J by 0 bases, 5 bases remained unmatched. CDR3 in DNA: TGCGCCAGCAGCTTGGTGCTCAGCGGGGGCTCCTACGAGCAGTACTTC. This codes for CASSLVLSGGSYEQYF.

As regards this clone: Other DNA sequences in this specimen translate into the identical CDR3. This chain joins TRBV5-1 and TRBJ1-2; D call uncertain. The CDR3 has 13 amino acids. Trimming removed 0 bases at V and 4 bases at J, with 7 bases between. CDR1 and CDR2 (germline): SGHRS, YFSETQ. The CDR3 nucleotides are TGCGCCAGCAGCTTGGACGGGTCCTATGGCTACACCTTC. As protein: CASSLDGSYGYTF.

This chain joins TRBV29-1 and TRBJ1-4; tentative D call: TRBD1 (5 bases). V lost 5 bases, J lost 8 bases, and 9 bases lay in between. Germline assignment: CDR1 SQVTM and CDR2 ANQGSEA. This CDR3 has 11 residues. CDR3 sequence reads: CSVYRKEKLFF. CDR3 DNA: TGCAGCGTTTACAGGAAAGAAAAACTGTTTTTT.

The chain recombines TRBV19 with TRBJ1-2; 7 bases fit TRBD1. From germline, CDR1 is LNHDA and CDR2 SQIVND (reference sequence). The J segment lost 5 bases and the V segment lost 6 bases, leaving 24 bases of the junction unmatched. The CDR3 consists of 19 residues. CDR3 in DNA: TGTGCCAGTAGCAACCTCGTAACAGGGGTGCATCCACTTGAGTATGGCTACACCTTC. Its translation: CASSNLVTGVHPLEYGYTF. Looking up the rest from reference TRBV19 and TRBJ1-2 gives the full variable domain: DGGITQSPKYLFRKEGQNVTLSCEQNLNHDAMYWYRQDPGQGLRLIYYSQIVNDFQKGDIAEGYSVSREKKESFPLTVTSAQKNPTAFYLCASSNLVTGVHPLEYGYTFGSGTRLTVV.

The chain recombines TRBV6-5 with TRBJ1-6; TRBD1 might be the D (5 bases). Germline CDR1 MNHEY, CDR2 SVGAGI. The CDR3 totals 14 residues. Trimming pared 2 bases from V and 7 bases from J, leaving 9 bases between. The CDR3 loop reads CASSYDGGNSPLHF. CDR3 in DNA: TGTGCCAGCAGTTACGACGGGGGGAATTCACCCCTCCACTTT.

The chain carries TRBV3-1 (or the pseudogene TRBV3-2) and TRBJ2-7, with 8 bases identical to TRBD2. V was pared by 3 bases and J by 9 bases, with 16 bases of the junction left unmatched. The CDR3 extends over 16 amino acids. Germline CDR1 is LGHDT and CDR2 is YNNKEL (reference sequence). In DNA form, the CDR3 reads TGTGCCAGCAGCCACAGGGACCGCGGCGGGGGGATAGGGCAGTACTTC. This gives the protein CASSHRDRGGGIGQYF.

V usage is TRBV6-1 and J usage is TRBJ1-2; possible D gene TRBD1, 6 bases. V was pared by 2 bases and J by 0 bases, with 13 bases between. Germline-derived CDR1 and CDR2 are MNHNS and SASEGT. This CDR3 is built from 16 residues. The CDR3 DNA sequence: TGTGCCAGCAGTGAAAACAGGGATGCGACTAACTATGGCTACACCTTC. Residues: CASSENRDATNYGYTF.

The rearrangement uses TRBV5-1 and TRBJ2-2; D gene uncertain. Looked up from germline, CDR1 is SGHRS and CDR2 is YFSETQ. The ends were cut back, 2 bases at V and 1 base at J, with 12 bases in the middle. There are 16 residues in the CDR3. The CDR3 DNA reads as TGCGCCAGCAGCTTTCGCGTGTCCGGGAACACCGGGGAGCTGTTTTTT. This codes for CASSFRVSGNTGELFF.

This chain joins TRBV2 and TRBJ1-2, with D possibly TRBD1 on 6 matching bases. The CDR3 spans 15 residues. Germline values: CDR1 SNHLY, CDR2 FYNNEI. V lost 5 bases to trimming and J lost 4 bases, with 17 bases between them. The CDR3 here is CASSKTAGGSYGYTF. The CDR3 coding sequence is TGTGCCAGCAGTAAGACAGCTGGGGGCTCCTATGGCTACACCTTC.

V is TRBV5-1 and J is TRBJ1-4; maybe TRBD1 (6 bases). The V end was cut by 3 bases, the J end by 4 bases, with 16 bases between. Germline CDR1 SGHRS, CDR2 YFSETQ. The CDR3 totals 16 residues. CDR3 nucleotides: TGCGCCAGCAGCTCCTCGAGGGGGTCGGTTAATGAAAAACTGTTTTTT. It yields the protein CASSSSRGSVNEKLFF.

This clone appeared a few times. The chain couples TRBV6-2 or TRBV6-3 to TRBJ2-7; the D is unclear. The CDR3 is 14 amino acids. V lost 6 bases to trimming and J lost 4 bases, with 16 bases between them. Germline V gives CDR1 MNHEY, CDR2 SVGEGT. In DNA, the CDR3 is TGTGCCAGCAGCCGCGAGTCCCGGTCGTACGAGCAGTACTTC. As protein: CASSRESRSYEQYF.